This record concerns one T cell receptor beta chain sequence. The target of this receptor is not known. Nothing much larger sits one base from this clone, and base qualities are not available. Library method: 5' RACE. The sample was run on an Illumina HiSeq 2500. A second PCR of about 7 to 12 cycles was run with a J-beta primer mix and a sample-barcoded 5' primer. A template-switch 5' adaptor carrying 12 random nucleotides introduced a unique molecular identifier onto each TCR beta cDNA molecule. Each sample yielded at least 2.5 million CDR3-containing paired-end reads. First-strand cDNA synthesis was performed from all RNA using the Mint cDNA synthesis kit, with priming by a TRBC-specific oligonucleotide. Following uracil-DNA glycosylase treatment, a first 18-cycle PCR with universal primers M1SS and BC2_uni_R was performed on all cDNA. The authors' pipeline ran thus. For normalization, 1 million high-quality reads were randomly selected from each sample, with every read carrying a distinct molecular identifier. Reads with shared molecular identifiers were discarded instead of being binned into consensus sequences. MiTCR, set to a Q25 quality threshold and the strictest error-elimination algorithm, was used for CDR3 identification, clonotype clustering and error correction. A nonparametric unseen species model with Euler transformation was used to estimate lower-bound total TCR beta diversity. In-frame beta chains were kept once TCRdb had trimmed the public reads at Q25 with fastp and called clones with MiXCR. For every CDR3 protein sequence, its rows merge into one entry that carries the most common genes and DNA. The V and J calls reflect TCRdb's pipeline rather than the authors' work. Counted in this sample were under 2 million distinct CDR3 sequences; about 31% of them appeared once. The leading ten clones occupy roughly 10% of the sample.

Donors were a few dozen systemically healthy Caucasian individuals from Russia aged 6 to 90 years. Around 10 milliliters of peripheral blood were drawn from each donor into EDTA-treated Vacutainer tubes. Ficoll-Paque density-gradient centrifugation was used to isolate PBMCs, with at least 7 million per sample. Total RNA, at least 5.5 micrograms per sample, was extracted from PBMCs with Trizol reagent. The percentages of naive CD45RAhigh/CD27high T cells were determined by flow cytometry on a PBMC aliquot from every donor. This sample was included in a study of blood T cells in healthy people across ages (dated by TCRdb to the mid-2010s). Regarding the research as a whole: Template switching captured roughly one uniquely barcoded TCR beta cDNA molecule per two T cells in model experiments. The study measured age-related changes in TCR beta repertoire diversity using deep sequencing normalized with unique cDNA molecular identifiers. The donors were split into four age groups: young (average around 17 years), middle-aged (around 37), aged (more than 60) and long-lived (under 85). Donors of different ages were randomly distributed across sequencing lanes to avoid experimental bias. The study analyzed two additional independent replicas of 1 million unique cDNA reads from the same blood draw for two donors, one aged 18 to 30 and one aged 80 or older. The study at large found these results: Estimates of total diversity from one million sequenced T cells were regarded as lower bounds and underestimates. There was a strong correlation between observed TCR beta diversity and the percentage of naive T cells measured by flow cytometry. As age increased, observed TCR beta diversity per million T cells dropped in a roughly linear way, and a significant reduction was already evident by age 40. Because profiling used bulk unsorted PBMCs, naive and antigen-experienced compartments could not be compared conclusively. Compared with the aged group, more naive CD4+ T cells, fewer expanded clones and increased TCR diversity were shown by the long-lived group, suggesting age selection. The CMV infection status of donors was not known, potentially confounding age-related changes in expanded clonotypes.

This TCR derives from a woman between 25 and 40 years old in good health. Sequencing was carried out using blood.

Here is the DNA: TGTGCCAGCAGCCCGGGGGGCAGACCATACATTTTTAGCGGAGATACGCAGTATTTT. Its protein product is CASSPGGRPYIFSGDTQYF. This sequence uses TRBV4-2 and TRBJ2-3; the D region possibly corresponds to TRBD2 (7 bases align). The junction carries 28 bases between V and J, which are trimmed by 4 bases and 5 bases respectively. The CDR3 runs 19 amino acids, cysteine and phenylalanine included. Only the CDR3 part of the read is kept: 57 bases, read in frame from the first base. The germline V gene sets CDR1 to LGHNA and CDR2 to YNFKEQ.